The following is a T cell receptor (beta chain) sequence with its context. This specimen belongs to a study of T-cell memory formation after mild COVID-19. The overall study: Largely, the TCR clusters proved donor specific.

Trimming removed 0 bases at V and 2 bases at J, with 8 bases between. CDR1 and CDR2 from the germline V gene are SGDLS and YYNGEE. The CDR3 runs to 14 residues. Researchers used 5'RACE with constant-segment primers to make TCR alpha and TCR beta cDNA libraries that carry sample barcodes and UMIs. TCRdb used MiXCR to reprocess the 5' RACE reads, holding one entry per CDR3 protein. The top ten clones hold over 20% of a sample with around 320,000 distinct CDR3 sequences, roughly an eighth of them seen once. The receptor was derived from a man aged 18 to 29 who had mild COVID-19 (a few samples of this study predate the infection). Cell type and time point are not known. The rearrangement uses TRBV9 and TRBJ1-2; D is ambiguous. The sequencing input was PBMCs or a T cell subset sorted from them (not recorded which). The CDR3 spells CASSVDRENYGYTF. The CDR3 nucleotides are TGTGCCAGCAGCGTAGACCGCGAAAACTATGGCTACACCTTC.